The 23 T cell receptor beta chains listed next were all sequenced from one sample in a study of shared clonotypes between healthy human individuals. Profiling relied on immunoSEQ multiplex PCR, and the TCRdb table lists in-frame clones only, not all of them. Of around 1,000,000 clones listed, approximately 80% are singletons. The sample was memory CD4+ T cells from PBMCs. Subset noted: CD45RA-negative fraction. All receptors come from a man between 18 and 29 years old in good health. Some clones in this sample may be carry-over from other donors' samples.

The V gene is TRBV7-2, the J gene TRBJ2-1, with D perhaps matching TRBD1 (5 bases). Trimming pared 5 bases from V and 7 bases from J, leaving 18 bases between. This CDR3 spans 15 amino acids. Germline loops: CDR1 SGHTA, CDR2 FQGNSA. The CDR3: CASSRNQGPVNEQFF. The CDR3 DNA sequence: TGTGCCAGCAGCCGTAATCAGGGCCCCGTGAATGAGCAGTTCTTC.

The genes are TRBV7-9 and TRBJ2-5; 9 positions match TRBD1. The CDR3 has 15 amino acids. V lost 5 bases to trimming and J lost 2 bases; unmatched junction nucleotides: 6. CDR1 and CDR2 from the germline V gene are SEHNR and FQNEAQ (reference sequence). This CDR3 is CASSRRQGEQETQYF. Written as DNA, the CDR3 is TGTGCCAGCAGCCGCAGACAGGGGGAACAAGAGACCCAGTACTTC.

This clone turned up a few times. The CDR3 loop is CASSRTPPSGRASGDEQYF. CDR3 coding DNA: TGTGCCAGCAGCCGGACCCCCCCCAGCGGGAGGGCCTCGGGGGACGAGCAGTACTTC. The chain is built from TRBV11-1 and TRBJ2-7; 10 positions match TRBD2. CDR1 is SGHAT and CDR2 is FQDESV in the germline V gene (reference sequence). The V gene end was trimmed by 5 bases and the J gene end by 5 bases; junction bases not matched to a gene: 21. The CDR3 is 19 residues long.

Note on this clone: A much larger clone differs from this one at a single base, so this may be a read error. The same CDR3 arises from other DNA sequences in this sample as well. The chain employs TRBV28 and TRBJ1-1, with a tentative D call TRBD1 (6 bases). V dropped 5 bases and J dropped 1 base, with 8 bases sitting between them. The germline CDR1 and CDR2 sequences are MDHEN and SYDVKM. This CDR3 comprises 13 residues. The CDR3 DNA follows: TGTGCCAGCAGTCAACAGGGGAACACTGAAGCTTTCTTT. Its translation: CASSQQGNTEAFF.

This clone was counted at least ten times. The gene calls are TRBV27 and TRBJ2-3; 15 bases align to TRBD2. With V trimmed by 5 bases and J by 6 bases, 15 bases remained unmatched. The CDR3 loop spans 19 amino acids. The germline gives CDR1 MNHEY, CDR2 SMNVEV (reference sequence). CDR3 amino acids: CASSIRTSGRAFASDTQYF. The CDR3 coding sequence is TGTGCCAGCAGTATCAGGACTAGCGGGAGGGCCTTTGCCTCGGATACGCAGTATTTT.

The chain joins TRBV4-3 to TRBJ2-3, with TRBD2 matching over 7 bases. Germline CDR1 and CDR2: LGHNA and YSLEER. CDR3 length: 17 amino acids. V trimming: 2 bases; J trimming: 6 bases; junction bases outside the gene matches: 14. As DNA, the CDR3 is TGCGCCAGCAGCCAACGCGGGGCTGCGGGAGTAGGCGATACGCAGTATTTT. This translates into CASSQRGAAGVGDTQYF.

This clone was observed a handful of times. V usage is TRBV10-3 and J usage is TRBJ1-1; maybe TRBD1 (6 bases). CDR1 and CDR2 from the germline V gene are ENHRY and SYGVKD. CDR3 size: 14 residues. Trimming stripped 7 bases from V and 3 bases from J, with 15 bases between. CDR3 loop: CAIMRGRGDTEAFF. CDR3 sequence (DNA): TGTGCCATCATGCGGGGGCGCGGAGACACTGAAGCTTTCTTT.

There are a few counts of this clone. The chain recombines TRBV5-4 with TRBJ2-7; 11 bases fit TRBD1. V was pared by 4 bases and J by 3 bases, with 6 bases of the junction left unmatched. In germline, CDR1 is SGHNT, CDR2 YYREEE (reference sequence). The CDR3 extends over 15 amino acids. The CDR3 here is CASSGRDRGNYEQYF. The CDR3 DNA reads TGTGCCAGCAGCGGAAGGGACAGGGGGAACTACGAGCAGTACTTC.

This clone has a single count. V gene TRBV11-1 combines with J gene TRBJ2-3, with no clear D. V was clipped by 3 bases and J by 4 bases, with 14 bases between them. The germline V gene encodes CDR1 SGHAT and CDR2 FQDESV (reference sequence). CDR3 length: 15 amino acids. This CDR3 is CASSLEIVGADTQYF. CDR3 nucleotide sequence: TGTGCCAGCAGCTTGGAAATAGTTGGAGCAGATACGCAGTATTTT.

This clone was counted only a few times. This chain joins TRBV29-1 and TRBJ2-3; D gene ambiguous. In germline, CDR1 is SQVTM, CDR2 ANQGSEA. Between the trimmed V and J ends, which lost 0 bases and 6 bases, there was a span of 7 bases. CDR3 size: 12 residues. The CDR3 DNA sequence: TGCAGCGTTGAAGATCTGAGGGATACGCAGTATTTT. Its translation is CSVEDLRDTQYF.

The chain carries TRBV7-6 and TRBJ2-2; the match to TRBD1 covers 7 bases. V shed 6 bases and J 0 bases; nucleotides not matched to a gene: 4. Germline V gene lookup returns CDR1 SGHVS and CDR2 FNYEAQ. The CDR3 is 15 residues long. DNA for the CDR3: TGTGCCAGCAGGATTACAGGGGCGAACACCGGGGAGCTGTTTTTT. Translated: CASRITGANTGELFF.

The V and J genes are TRBV5-1 and TRBJ2-5; D not certain. Germline V gene data show CDR1 as SGHRS and CDR2 as YFSETQ. This CDR3 region has 16 residues. V shed 0 bases and J shed 5 bases, with 17 bases lying between them. CDR3 bases: TGCGCCAGCAGCTTGGGTGTGTCCCCAGATTGGGAGACCCAGTACTTC. Translated: CASSLGVSPDWETQYF.

V and J are TRBV2 and TRBJ2-2; no reliable D call. V was cut by 7 bases and J by 4 bases, with 16 bases left in between. Per germline, CDR1 SNHLY and CDR2 FYNNEI. This CDR3 has 15 residues. The CDR3: CASTQLVELTGELFF. The CDR3 bases are TGTGCCAGCACCCAGTTGGTTGAGCTCACCGGGGAGCTGTTTTTT.

V gene TRBV5-4 combines with J gene TRBJ2-7; 10 nucleotides agree with TRBD2. The germline CDR1 and CDR2 sequences are SGHNT and YYREEE (reference sequence). CDR3 length: 14 amino acids. The junction had 10 bases not matched to a gene; V was cut back by 4 bases and J by 9 bases. The CDR3 DNA reads as TGTGCCAGCAGCCAAACCCGGACTAGCGGCAGGCAGTACTTC. Protein: CASSQTRTSGRQYF.

The chain employs TRBV2 and TRBJ2-5, with 11 nucleotides matching TRBD2. Germline values: CDR1 SNHLY, CDR2 FYNNEI. The CDR3 covers 15 residues. With V trimmed by 4 bases and J by 0 bases, 1 base remained unmatched. CDR3: CASSAGLADQETQYF. The DNA of the CDR3 is TGTGCCAGCAGTGCGGGACTAGCGGACCAAGAGACCCAGTACTTC.

This clone was observed once. The rearrangement links TRBV18 to TRBJ2-2; D not resolved. The CDR3 is made up of 15 amino acids. Trimming took 1 base from V and 0 from J, leaving 6 bases between them. In germline, CDR1 is KGHSH, CDR2 LQKENI. The DNA for the CDR3 is TGTGCCAGCTCACCACAGGGCCCGAACACCGGGGAGCTGTTTTTT. Its protein is CASSPQGPNTGELFF. Drawing the rest from reference TRBV18 and TRBJ2-2, the complete variable domain is NAGVMQNPRHLVRRRGQEARLRCSPMKGHSHVYWYRQLPEEGLKFMVYLQKENIIDESGMPKERFSAEFPKEGPSILRIQQVVRGDSAAYFCASSPQGPNTGELFFGEGSRLTVL.

This clone was counted a single time. V is TRBV19 and J is TRBJ2-1; D call uncertain. Looked up from germline, CDR1 is LNHDA and CDR2 is SQIVND (reference sequence). Trimming took 5 bases from V and 7 from J, leaving 18 bases between them. There are 15 residues in the CDR3. The CDR3 region is CASSPPAKANNEQFF. DNA for the CDR3: TGTGCCAGTAGTCCGCCCGCGAAAGCTAATAATGAGCAGTTCTTC. Complete variable domain (other parts from reference TRBV19 and TRBJ2-1): DGGITQSPKYLFRKEGQNVTLSCEQNLNHDAMYWYRQDPGQGLRLIYYSQIVNDFQKGDIAEGYSVSREKKESFPLTVTSAQKNPTAFYLCASSPPAKANNEQFFGPGTRLTVL.

This clone was counted between two and nine times. The chain links TRBV5-1 to TRBJ2-2, with D possibly TRBD2 on 6 matching bases. This CDR3 comprises 15 residues. Germline CDR1 and CDR2: SGHRS and YFSETQ. V was shortened by 5 bases and J by 5 bases, with 16 bases between the two germline ends. CDR3 sequence reads: CASRRTGDGTGELFF. CDR3 DNA: TGCGCCAGCAGAAGGACGGGAGATGGGACCGGGGAGCTGTTTTTT.

The rearrangement uses TRBV28 and TRBJ1-2, with no clear D. The germline gives CDR1 MDHEN, CDR2 SYDVKM. Trimming left V 7 bases short and J 4 bases short, with 25 bases between. The CDR3 sequence is 17 residues long. The DNA of the CDR3 is TGTGCCAGCACCCCCAGGTCCGGGGAGGTTAATAGCTATGGCTACACCTTC. Translated: CASTPRSGEVNSYGYTF.

The V call is TRBV29-1, the J call TRBJ2-4; D gene unclear. Germline CDR1 is SQVTM and CDR2 is ANQGSEA. The CDR3 extends over 13 amino acids. V gave up 2 bases and J gave up 4 bases, with 9 bases separating them. The CDR3 bases are TGCAGCGTTGAACTACAGTTAAAAAACATTCAGTACTTC. It is translated as CSVELQLKNIQYF.

J is TRBJ1-1 and V is TRBV28; D not resolved. Trimming left V 8 bases short and J 11 bases short, with 27 bases between. Germline V lookup: CDR1 MDHEN, CDR2 SYDVKM. The CDR3 runs 15 residues. For the CDR3, the DNA is TGTGCCAGCGGGGAACTAAGGGCCTCGAACAGAGGGGCTTTCTTT. This translates into CASGELRASNRGAFF.

V usage is TRBV28 and J usage is TRBJ1-1; the match to TRBD1 covers 9 bases. The CDR3 totals 15 residues. Losses at the gene ends were 5 bases for V and 1 base for J; bases not matched to a gene: 5. The germline CDR1 and CDR2 sequences are MDHEN and SYDVKM. The CDR3 loop is CASSAPGQGNTEAFF. CDR3 DNA: TGTGCCAGCAGTGCCCCGGGACAGGGGAACACTGAAGCTTTCTTT.

The genes are TRBV19 and TRBJ2-5, with D unclear. This CDR3 is built from 16 residues. V lost 0 bases and J lost 1, with 12 bases in between. The germline gives CDR1 LNHDA, CDR2 SQIVND (reference sequence). The CDR3 DNA reads as TGTGCCAGTAGTATAGATCTCTCGGAGACCCAAGAGACCCAGTACTTC. It is translated as CASSIDLSETQETQYF.